What follows is one T cell receptor (beta chain) and its context. Per the authors' pipeline: Amplification with reference gene primers provided the estimates of nucleated cell counts. Sequencing used immunoSEQ multiplex PCR; TCRdb keeps in-frame clones, though not all of them. V and J calls and clone size are as listed in that table; D and trimming were resolved from the DNA. The data hold around 300,000 clones, with approximately 91% observed a single time. This record comes from a study of blood T cell repertoires in COVID-19. Study at large: From T cells, B-cell-depleted T cells, or PBMCs came the material, which was cDNA or gDNA.

The germline gives CDR1 SGHRS, CDR2 YFSETQ. V lost 0 bases to trimming and J lost 4 bases, with 13 bases between them. The CDR3 runs 15 residues. Sequencing input: peripheral blood. The source of this sequence is a man aged 18 to 29 with active or convalescent COVID-19. The chain combines TRBV5-1 with TRBJ1-2; D is possibly TRBD1 (5 bases). The CDR3 sequence: CASSLEQGSPYGYTF. The CDR3 DNA reads TGCGCCAGCAGCTTGGAGCAGGGCTCCCCCTATGGCTACACCTTC.